This T cell receptor (beta chain) came from a study of T cell changes during pregnancy in multiple sclerosis. Only in-frame clones appear in the TCRdb table, and some are missing; sequencing was by immunoSEQ multiplex PCR. In the table there are around 110,000 clones, about 94% of which are singletons. Germline V gives CDR1 LNHDA, CDR2 SQIVND (reference sequence). V was cut by 3 bases and J by 0 bases, with 11 bases left in between. The CDR3 contains 15 residues. Specimen: peripheral blood, collected in the third trimester of pregnancy. The clonotype comes from a female donor with multiple sclerosis, enrolled in a pregnancy study. The chain couples TRBV19 to TRBJ1-1; no reliable D call. The CDR3: CASSIISSLNTEAFF. Written as DNA, the CDR3 is TGTGCCAGTAGTATTATTTCCAGTTTGAACACTGAAGCTTTCTTT. Combining the CDR3 with reference TRBV19 and TRBJ1-1 gives the whole variable domain DGGITQSPKYLFRKEGQNVTLSCEQNLNHDAMYWYRQDPGQGLRLIYYSQIVNDFQKGDIAEGYSVSREKKESFPLTVTSAQKNPTAFYLCASSIISSLNTEAFFGQGTRLTVV.